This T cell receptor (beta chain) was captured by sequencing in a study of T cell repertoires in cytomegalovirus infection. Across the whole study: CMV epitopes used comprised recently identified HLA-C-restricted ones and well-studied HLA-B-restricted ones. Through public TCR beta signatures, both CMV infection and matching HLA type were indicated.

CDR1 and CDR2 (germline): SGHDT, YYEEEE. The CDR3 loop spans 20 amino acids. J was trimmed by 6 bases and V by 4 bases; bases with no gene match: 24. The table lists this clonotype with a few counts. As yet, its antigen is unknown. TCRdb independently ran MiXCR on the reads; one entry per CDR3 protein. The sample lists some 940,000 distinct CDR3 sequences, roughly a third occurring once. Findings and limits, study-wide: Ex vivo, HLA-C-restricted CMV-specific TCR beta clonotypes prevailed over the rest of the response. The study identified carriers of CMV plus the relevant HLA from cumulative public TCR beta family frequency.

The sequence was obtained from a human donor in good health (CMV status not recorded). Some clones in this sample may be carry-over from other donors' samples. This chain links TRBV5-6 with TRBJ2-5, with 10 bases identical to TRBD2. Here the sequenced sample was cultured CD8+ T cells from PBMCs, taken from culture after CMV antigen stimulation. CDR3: CASSLQAGGPNLRRDKTQYF. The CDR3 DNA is TGTGCCAGCAGCCTACAAGCGGGGGGGCCGAATCTACGGAGGGATAAGACCCAGTACTTC. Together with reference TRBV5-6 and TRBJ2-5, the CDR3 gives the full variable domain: DAGVTQSPTHLIKTRGQQVTLRCSPKSGHDTVSWYQQALGQGPQFIFQYYEEEERQRGNFPDRFSGHQFPNYSSELNVNALLLGDSALYLCASSLQAGGPNLRRDKTQYFGPGTRLLVL.